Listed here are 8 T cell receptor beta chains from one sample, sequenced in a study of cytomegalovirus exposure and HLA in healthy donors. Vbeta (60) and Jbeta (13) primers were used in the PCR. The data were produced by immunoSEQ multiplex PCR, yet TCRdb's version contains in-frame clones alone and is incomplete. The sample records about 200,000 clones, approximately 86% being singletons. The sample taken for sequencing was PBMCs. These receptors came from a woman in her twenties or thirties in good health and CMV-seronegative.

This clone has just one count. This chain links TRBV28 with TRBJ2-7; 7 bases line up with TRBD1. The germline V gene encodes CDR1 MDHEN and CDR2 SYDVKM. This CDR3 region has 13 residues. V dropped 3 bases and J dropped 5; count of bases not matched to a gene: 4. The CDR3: CASSFRGPNEQYF. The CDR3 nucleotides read TGTGCCAGCAGTTTTAGGGGGCCGAACGAGCAGTACTTC.

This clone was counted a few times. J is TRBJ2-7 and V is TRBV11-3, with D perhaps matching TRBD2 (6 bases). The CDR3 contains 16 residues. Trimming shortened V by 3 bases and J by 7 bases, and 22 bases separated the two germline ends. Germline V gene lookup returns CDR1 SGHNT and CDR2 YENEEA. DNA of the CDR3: TGTGCCAGCAGCTTCAGTAGTGGACTCCCGGGAGAGGAGCAGTACTTC. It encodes CASSFSSGLPGEEQYF.

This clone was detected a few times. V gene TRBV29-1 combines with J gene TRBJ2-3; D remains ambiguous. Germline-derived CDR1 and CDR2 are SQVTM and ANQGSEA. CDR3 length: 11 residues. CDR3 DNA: TGCAGTTTTACTAGCACAGATACGCAGTATTTT. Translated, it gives CSFTSTDTQYF.

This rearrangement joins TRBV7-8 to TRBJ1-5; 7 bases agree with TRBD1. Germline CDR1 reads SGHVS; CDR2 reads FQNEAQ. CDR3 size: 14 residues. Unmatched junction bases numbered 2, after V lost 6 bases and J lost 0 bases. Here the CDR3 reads CASRTGNSNQPQHF. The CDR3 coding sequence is TGTGCCAGCAGGACAGGGAATAGCAATCAGCCCCAGCATTTT. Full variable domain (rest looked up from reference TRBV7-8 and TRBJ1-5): GAGVSQSPRYKVAKRGQDVALRCDPISGHVSLFWYQQALGQGPEFLTYFQNEAQLDKSGLPSDRFFAERPEGSVSTLKIQRTQQEDSAVYLCASRTGNSNQPQHFGDGTRLSIL.

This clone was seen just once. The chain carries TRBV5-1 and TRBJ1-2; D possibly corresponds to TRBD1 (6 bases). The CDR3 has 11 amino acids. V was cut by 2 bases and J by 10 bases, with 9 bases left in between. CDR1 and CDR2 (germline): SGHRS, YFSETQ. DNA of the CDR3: TGCGCCAGCAGCTTCGGGGGGCTCTACACCTTC. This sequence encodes CASSFGGLYTF.

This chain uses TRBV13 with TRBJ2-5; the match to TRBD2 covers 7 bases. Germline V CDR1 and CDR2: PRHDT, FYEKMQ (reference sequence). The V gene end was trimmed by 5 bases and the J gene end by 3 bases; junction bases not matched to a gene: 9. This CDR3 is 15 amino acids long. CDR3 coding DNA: TGTGCCAGCAGCCCAGGGAGCGGGGACGAAGAGACCCAGTACTTC. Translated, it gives CASSPGSGDEETQYF.

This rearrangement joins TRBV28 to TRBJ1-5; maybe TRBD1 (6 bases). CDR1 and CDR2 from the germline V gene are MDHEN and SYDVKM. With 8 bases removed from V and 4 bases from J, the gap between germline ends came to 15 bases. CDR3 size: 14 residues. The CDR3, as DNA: TGTGCCAGCCGCGAAGGACAGTCAAATCAGCCCCAGCATTTT. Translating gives CASREGQSNQPQHF.

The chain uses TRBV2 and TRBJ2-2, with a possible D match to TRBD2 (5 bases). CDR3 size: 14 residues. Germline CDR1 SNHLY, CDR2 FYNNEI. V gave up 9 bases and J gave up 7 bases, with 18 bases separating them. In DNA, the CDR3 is TGTGCCAGTACCGAGGGAGTGGGAGTCGGGGAGCTGTTTTTT. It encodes CASTEGVGVGELFF.